Sequencing of this TCR beta chain was carried out in a study of graft-versus-host responses after intestinal transplantation. Study results and limitations: Analysis identified GvH clones in recipient marrow, with some appearing first in ileum or blood.

This table comes from immunoSEQ multiplex PCR, and its TCRdb copy is limited to in-frame clones, with some not included. The sample consists of tens of thousands of clones, approximately 93% of them appearing once. The CDR3 sequence is 12 residues long. V was trimmed by 5 bases and J by 2 bases, leaving 6 bases between them. Germline V lookup: CDR1 MNHEY, CDR2 SVGAGI. On this clone itself: Antigen: not known.

Sample: unstimulated CD8+ T cells sorted from spleen or lymph node cells, taken before transplant. The chain couples TRBV6-5 to TRBJ2-5; D not certain. The clonotype originates from a human donor who was the organ donor for an intestinal transplant. The chain's CDR3 is CASSTPQETQYF. The DNA of the CDR3 is TGTGCCAGCAGTACTCCTCAAGAGACCCAGTACTTC.